Listed here are 24 T cell receptor beta chains from one sample, sequenced in a study of shared clonotypes between healthy human individuals. The assay was immunoSEQ multiplex PCR, and TCRdb's table has in-frame clones only and misses some. The sample records about 2.1 million clones, approximately 94% being singletons. Only CD45RO-negative cells positively selected for CCR7 counted as naive CD8 cells, so terminally differentiated effector memory CD45RA+ cells were excluded. The sequenced sample consisted of naive CD8+ T cells from PBMCs. Source of these receptors: a man younger than 35 in good health. Some clones in this sample may be carry-over from other donors' samples.

V and J are TRBV11-3 and TRBJ2-3, with 10 bases that match TRBD2. CDR1 and CDR2 from the germline V gene are SGHNT and YENEEA. The junction had 6 bases not matched to a gene; V was cut back by 5 bases and J by 1 base. The CDR3 is 16 amino acids. CDR3 sequence (DNA): TGTGCCAGCAGCACCCGAACTAGCGGGGGCACAGATACGCAGTATTTT. It translates to CASSTRTSGGTDTQYF.

The chain joins TRBV19 to TRBJ1-2; D ambiguous. The V end lost 2 bases, the J end lost 0 bases, and 13 bases lay between the germline ends. From germline, CDR1 is LNHDA and CDR2 SQIVND (reference sequence). The CDR3 is 16 residues long. In nucleotides, the CDR3 is TGTGCCAGTAGTATACGGACCAGGCCCTCTAACTATGGCTACACCTTC. Residues: CASSIRTRPSNYGYTF.

This chain connects TRBV7-8 to TRBJ1-2, with D unresolved. The CDR3 totals 15 residues. Germline V gives CDR1 SGHVS, CDR2 FQNEAQ. V lost 1 base and J 4 bases, leaving 13 bases between the germline ends. CDR3 DNA: TGTGCCAGCAGCTTAGTTAGGGCCATCAGCTATGGCTACACCTTC. It translates to CASSLVRAISYGYTF.

The chain joins TRBV4-1 to TRBJ1-1; TRBD1 agrees at 8 bases. Trimming removed 1 base from V and 5 bases from J; junction bases left unmatched: 9. The CDR3 has 16 residues. In germline, CDR1 is MGHRA, CDR2 YSYEKL. In DNA, the CDR3 is TGCGCCAGCAGCCAAGGGGGGGCAGGGGGCTTTACTGAAGCTTTCTTT. Its protein product is CASSQGGAGGFTEAFF.

This chain connects TRBV14 to TRBJ2-1; D ambiguous. Germline CDR1 is SGHDN and CDR2 is FVKESK. This CDR3 region has 12 residues. The V and J ends lost 4 bases and 5 bases respectively, with 6 bases between them. CDR3 residues: CASSPYNNEQFF. DNA for the CDR3: TGTGCCAGCAGCCCTTACAACAATGAGCAGTTCTTC.

The chain is built from TRBV10-3 and TRBJ2-1; 9 nucleotides match TRBD2. In germline, CDR1 is ENHRY, CDR2 SYGVKD. The CDR3 length is 16 residues. V lost 9 bases, J lost 5 bases, and 14 bases stayed unmatched. CDR3 DNA sequence: TGTGCCATAAGAGACCCGGGACTAGCACCGAACAATGAGCAGTTCTTC. Translated, it gives CAIRDPGLAPNNEQFF.

This rearrangement joins TRBV28 to TRBJ1-2; D not resolved. Germline V gene data show CDR1 as MDHEN and CDR2 as SYDVKM. Between the trimmed V and J ends, which lost 2 bases and 2 bases, there was a span of 9 bases. The CDR3 has 14 amino acids. CDR3 bases: TGTGCCAGCAGTTTAATCTCCCGAAACTATGGCTACACCTTC. The encoded protein is CASSLISRNYGYTF.

The chain uses TRBV27 and TRBJ2-1; tentatively, D is TRBD2 (6 bases). This CDR3 is built from 11 residues. Trimming removed 6 bases from V and 10 bases from J, with 10 bases in between. Germline V CDR1 and CDR2: MNHEY, SMNVEV (reference sequence). CDR3 sequence: CASRDGGEQFF. CDR3 DNA: TGTGCCAGCAGGGACGGAGGGGAGCAGTTCTTC.

J is TRBJ2-3 and V is TRBV4-3; D uncertain. The germline V and J ends were trimmed by 1 base and 1 base, with 9 bases remaining between them. Looked up from germline, CDR1 is LGHNA and CDR2 is YSLEER. The CDR3 is 15 amino acids. The CDR3 spells CASSQVPQGTDTQYF. The CDR3 bases are TGCGCCAGCAGCCAAGTTCCCCAGGGCACAGATACGCAGTATTTT.

V gene TRBV11-2 combines with J gene TRBJ2-1, with D unresolved. CDR3 size: 15 residues. The V and J ends lost 3 bases and 0 bases respectively, with 9 bases between them. CDR1 and CDR2 from the germline V gene are SGHAT and FQNNGV. The CDR3 protein is CASSFGVSSYNEQFF. The CDR3 DNA follows: TGTGCCAGCAGCTTCGGCGTAAGCTCCTACAATGAGCAGTTCTTC.

V and J are TRBV27 and TRBJ2-5; D is undetermined. The V gene lost 2 bases and the J gene lost 4 bases, with 8 bases spanning the gap. This CDR3 is built from 13 residues. CDR1 is MNHEY, CDR2 SMNVEV, per germline (reference sequence). The CDR3 bases are TGTGCCAGCAGTTTAGGCAGATCAGAGACCCAGTACTTC. Translation gives CASSLGRSETQYF.

The rearrangement joins TRBV7-9 to TRBJ2-5; the D gene is possibly TRBD1 (6 bases). The CDR3 length is 15 residues. CDR1 is SEHNR, CDR2 FQNEAQ, per germline (reference sequence). The ends were cut back, 5 bases at V and 2 bases at J, with 15 bases in the middle. The CDR3 sequence: CASSGRTDAQETQYF. In DNA, the CDR3 is TGTGCCAGCAGCGGGCGGACAGACGCACAAGAGACCCAGTACTTC. Based on the CDR3 plus reference TRBV7-9 and TRBJ2-5, the full variable domain is DTGVSQNPRHKITKRGQNVTFRCDPISEHNRLYWYRQTLGQGPEFLTYFQNEAQLEKSRLLSDRFSAERPKGSFSTLEIQRTEQGDSAMYLCASSGRTDAQETQYFGPGTRLLVL.

The rearrangement joins TRBV28 to TRBJ1-1; D uncertain. The V end was cut by 6 bases, the J end by 0 bases, with 17 bases between. Germline V lookup: CDR1 MDHEN, CDR2 SYDVKM. This CDR3 region has 16 residues. The CDR3 loop is CASRPPPYSMNTEAFF. CDR3 coding DNA: TGTGCCAGCAGGCCCCCACCGTACTCCATGAACACTGAAGCTTTCTTT. Full variable domain (outside the CDR3, taken from reference TRBV28 and TRBJ1-1): DVKVTQSSRYLVKRTGEKVFLECVQDMDHENMFWYRQDPGLGLRLIYFSYDVKMKEKGDIPEGYSVSREKKERFSLILESASTNQTSMYLCASRPPPYSMNTEAFFGQGTRLTVV.

This chain connects TRBV27 to TRBJ2-2, with TRBD2 identical over 11 bases. V lost 4 bases to trimming and J lost 9 bases; unmatched junction nucleotides: 10. The germline CDR1 and CDR2 sequences are MNHEY and SMNVEV (reference sequence). The length of the CDR3 is 16 residues. The CDR3: CASSSPSGRISRELFF. The CDR3 nucleotides are TGTGCCAGCAGTTCCCCTAGCGGGAGGATTTCCCGGGAGCTGTTTTTT.

The chain uses TRBV5-1 and TRBJ1-1; a possible D gene is TRBD1 (5 bases). Between the trimmed V and J ends, which lost 2 bases and 1 base, there was a span of 9 bases. Germline CDR1 is SGHRS and CDR2 is YFSETQ. This CDR3 is built from 14 residues. The CDR3 DNA sequence: TGCGCCAGCAGCTTCTGGGGGGAGAACACTGAAGCTTTCTTT. Protein product: CASSFWGENTEAFF.

V and J are TRBV29-1 and TRBJ1-1; D is uncertain. The germline V gene encodes CDR1 SQVTM and CDR2 ANQGSEA. This CDR3 is 11 amino acids long. The CDR3 spells CNGRKGTEAFF. The CDR3 DNA follows: TGCAACGGTCGGAAGGGCACTGAAGCTTTCTTT.

The chain carries TRBV19 and TRBJ2-2; no firm D call. Germline V CDR1 and CDR2: LNHDA, SQIVND (reference sequence). The CDR3 is 15 residues long. Trimming cost V 0 bases and J 1 base, with 6 bases left between them. The CDR3 spells CASSIDLLNTGELFF. CDR3 sequence (DNA): TGTGCCAGTAGTATAGACCTTTTGAACACCGGGGAGCTGTTTTTT.

J is TRBJ1-1 and V is TRBV27, with a tentative D call TRBD1 (5 bases). Trimming stripped 2 bases from V and 0 bases from J, with 10 bases between. Germline assignment: CDR1 MNHEY and CDR2 SMNVEV (reference sequence). This CDR3 region has 15 residues. This CDR3 reads CASSLTGFLNTEAFF. The CDR3 nucleotides read TGTGCCAGCAGTTTAACAGGTTTTCTGAACACTGAAGCTTTCTTT.

This chain uses TRBV28 with TRBJ2-7; a possible D gene is TRBD2 (6 bases). CDR3 size: 18 residues. V was pared by 1 base and J by 2 bases, with 21 bases between. Per the germline V gene, CDR1 is MDHEN and CDR2 is SYDVKM. CDR3: CASSLFLLGGLTTYEQYF. CDR3 coding DNA: TGTGCCAGCAGTTTATTTCTTCTCGGGGGACTTACTACCTACGAGCAGTACTTC.

The chain links TRBV5-1 to TRBJ1-4; 7 nucleotides agree with TRBD1. The CDR3 loop spans 14 amino acids. The V segment lost 4 bases and the J segment 8 bases; nucleotides outside the gene matches: 8. Germline CDR1 and CDR2: SGHRS and YFSETQ. This CDR3 reads CASSNRQGGEKLFF. CDR3 bases: TGCGCCAGCAGCAACCGACAGGGTGGCGAAAAACTGTTTTTT.

Turning to this clone: The same CDR3 also results from other DNA sequences found in this sample. This sequence joins TRBV11-2 and TRBJ2-7; weak D call: TRBD2 (5 bases). The CDR3 runs to 13 residues. Germline-derived CDR1 and CDR2 are SGHAT and FQNNGV. Trimming left V 1 base short and J 5 bases short, with 9 bases between. The CDR3 loop reads CASSLAGFNEQYF. In nucleotides, the CDR3 is TGTGCCAGCAGCTTAGCGGGATTCAACGAGCAGTACTTC.

This clone was counted between two and nine times. The chain joins TRBV28 to TRBJ1-2; 8 bases match TRBD1. The CDR3 runs 15 residues. J was trimmed by 5 bases and V by 6 bases; bases with no gene match: 11. Per the germline V gene, CDR1 is MDHEN and CDR2 is SYDVKM. This CDR3 reads CASSFTGTGRYGYTF. Here the CDR3 DNA reads TGTGCCAGCAGCTTCACCGGGACAGGCAGATATGGCTACACCTTC.

The chain joins TRBV29-1 to TRBJ2-1, with 9 bases fitting TRBD1. The V gene's germline CDR1 is SQVTM and CDR2 ANQGSEA. V lost 6 bases to trimming and J lost 10 bases; unmatched junction nucleotides: 7. This CDR3 region has 12 residues. The CDR3 DNA reads as TGCAGCGTCGGGACAGGGATGGGGGAGCAGTTCTTC. Encoded protein: CSVGTGMGEQFF.

The V gene is TRBV4-1, the J gene TRBJ2-3, with TRBD2 as a possible D gene (6 bases). This CDR3 has 18 residues. The germline CDR1 and CDR2 sequences are MGHRA and YSYEKL. Trimming stripped 3 bases from V and 0 bases from J, with 19 bases between. The CDR3 coding sequence is TGCGCCAGCAGCCAGCCAGTCGGGGCGGGACTCAGCACAGATACGCAGTATTTT. Encoded protein: CASSQPVGAGLSTDTQYF.